This TCR beta chain comes out of a study (TCRdb year 2016). Some background on the complete study: The study investigated the origins of HIV persistence in individuals who naturally controlled HIV infection.

This clonotype is deemed medium-sized (0.01 to 0.1%). Its target antigen remains unknown. Base qualities are not provided; no much larger clone lies one nucleotide away. Receptors were amplified or captured by 5' RACE. The sequencing machine was an Illumina HiSeq 2000. The public reads were reanalyzed by TCRdb: fastp trimming at Q25, MiXCR alignment, in-frame beta chains only. Under each unique CDR3 protein, matching rows form one entry showing the most common genes and DNA. This sample has 1,700 or so distinct CDR3 sequences in its table, and 6% to 8.5% of those were observed once. The ten largest clones capture 11% of the sample. CDR3 length: 14 amino acids, cysteine to valine. The retained sequence is limited to the CDR3, 42 bases, with the frame set at the first base. CDR1 and CDR2 are read off the germline V gene (reference sequence) as WNHNN and SYGVQD. V sheds 5 bases and J sheds 0 bases, leaving 11 bases between their ends.

The chain uses TRBV10-1 and TRBJ2-7, with the D gene call left open. This TCR was recovered from a female donor with HIV. The source material was central memory T cells from blood PBMCs. The sample's cell subset or site, from its label and the paper: central memory CD4+ T cells. The nucleotides are TGCGCCAGCAGTCGGCCGGGCGTCTCCTACGAGCAGTACGTC. Protein translation: CASSRPGVSYEQYV.